The 15 T cell receptor beta chains below all came from one sample that was sequenced in a study of cytomegalovirus exposure and HLA in healthy donors (dated by TCRdb to 2017 to 2019). Library generation was performed with the immunoSEQ multiplex PCR assay. The multiplex PCR relied on a mix of 60 forward primers for TCR Vbeta segments and 13 reverse primers for TCR Jbeta segments. What TCRdb holds here is the immuneACCESS table cut down to in-frame rearrangements. Part of the clones is not present; checked against another copy, under half of the missing clones reflect an unresolved V gene, and the others are unexplained. For this sample the table gives about 190,000 clones, of which 80% to 85% were detected only once. About 1.7% of the sample lies in the top ten. The sequenced material came from PBMCs. The receptors come from a woman under 30 in good health and CMV-seronegative.

Only a few counts were recorded for this clone. The V call is TRBV19, the J call TRBJ1-1, with 7 bases identical to TRBD1. Germline CDR1 LNHDA, CDR2 SQIVND (reference sequence). The J segment lost 2 bases and the V segment lost 4 bases, leaving 13 bases of the junction unmatched. This CDR3 is 17 amino acids long. The CDR3: CASSRNRRGTANTEAFF. The CDR3 nucleotides read TGTGCCAGTAGTAGAAACCGAAGGGGGACAGCAAACACTGAAGCTTTCTTT.

The rearrangement joins TRBV6-4 to TRBJ1-6; tentative D call: TRBD1 (5 bases). Germline values: CDR1 MRHNA, CDR2 SNTAGT. V lost 6 bases to trimming and J lost 8 bases, with 17 bases between them. This CDR3 comprises 15 residues. The DNA for the CDR3 is TGTGCCAGCAGCGTTCCAGGGCCGAGAGATTCACCCCTCCACTTT. It encodes CASSVPGPRDSPLHF.

The chain employs TRBV18 and TRBJ2-3; D possibly corresponds to TRBD1 (5 bases). Germline loops: CDR1 KGHSH, CDR2 LQKENI. Trimming removed 1 base from V and 4 bases from J, with 9 bases in between. The CDR3 runs to 14 residues. The CDR3 bases are TGTGCCAGCTCACCACAGGGGCTCGCAGATACGCAGTATTTT. It translates to CASSPQGLADTQYF. Combining the CDR3 with reference TRBV18 and TRBJ2-3 gives the whole variable domain NAGVMQNPRHLVRRRGQEARLRCSPMKGHSHVYWYRQLPEEGLKFMVYLQKENIIDESGMPKERFSAEFPKEGPSILRIQQVVRGDSAAYFCASSPQGLADTQYFGPGTRLTVL.

This rearrangement joins TRBV14 to TRBJ2-2, with 13 positions matching TRBD2. The germline CDR1 and CDR2 sequences are SGHDN and FVKESK. V was pared by 4 bases and J by 1 base, with 3 bases of the junction left unmatched. There are 17 residues in the CDR3. The CDR3 nucleotides are TGTGCCAGCAGCCTGCGGACTAGCGGGAGGAACACCGGGGAGCTGTTTTTT. Amino acids: CASSLRTSGRNTGELFF.

The chain couples TRBV6-5 to TRBJ1-2, with 12 bases matching TRBD1. In germline, CDR1 is MNHEY, CDR2 SVGAGI. The ends lost 6 bases at V and 6 bases at J; junction bases unmatched: 8. The CDR3 covers 15 residues. The CDR3 loop reads CASRAGTGGRDGYTF. CDR3 in DNA: TGTGCCAGCAGAGCCGGGACAGGGGGCCGAGATGGCTACACCTTC.

This chain connects TRBV7-6 to TRBJ1-1; TRBD1 might be the D (5 bases). V lost 6 bases to trimming and J lost 7 bases, with 15 bases between them. The CDR3 totals 13 residues. Germline CDR1 reads SGHVS; CDR2 reads FNYEAQ. In nucleotides, the CDR3 is TGTGCCAGCAGGCCGCAGGGTTTCAGTGAAGCTTTCTTT. This sequence encodes CASRPQGFSEAFF.

V gene TRBV6-5 combines with J gene TRBJ2-5, with D tentatively TRBD2 (6 bases). V lost 5 bases and J lost 4, with 11 bases in between. CDR1 is MNHEY and CDR2 is SVGAGI in the germline V gene. This CDR3 comprises 13 residues. Written as DNA, the CDR3 is TGTGCCAGCAGTGAATTGGGGGGAGAGACCCAGTACTTC. This translates into CASSELGGETQYF.

The chain uses TRBV5-1 and TRBJ1-3, with 10 bases fitting TRBD1. CDR1 and CDR2 from the germline V gene are SGHRS and YFSETQ. Trimming at V came to 5 bases and at J to 8 bases, leaving 4 bases not matched to a gene. The CDR3 sequence is 13 residues long. The CDR3 DNA is TGCGCCAGCAGGAAGGACAGGGGGGACACCATATATTTT. This translates into CASRKDRGDTIYF.

The chain carries TRBV4-2 and TRBJ1-1; the D is unclear. The CDR3 is 15 amino acids. Trimming removed 4 bases at V and 3 bases at J, with 15 bases between. CDR1 and CDR2 from the germline V gene are LGHNA and YNFKEQ. The chain's CDR3 is CASSLILTQDTEAFF. CDR3 nucleotides: TGTGCCAGCAGCCTCATCCTTACTCAGGACACTGAAGCTTTCTTT.

This clone came up once. The gene calls are TRBV5-1 and TRBJ2-5; TRBD1 aligns across 7 bases. This CDR3 is built from 15 residues. V gave up 1 base and J gave up 2 bases; unmatched junction bases: 5. The germline V gene encodes CDR1 SGHRS and CDR2 YFSETQ. In nucleotides, the CDR3 is TGCGCCAGCAGCTTGCAGGGACAGAAACAAGAGACCCAGTACTTC. Protein: CASSLQGQKQETQYF.

This chain connects TRBV30 to TRBJ2-7; weak D call: TRBD2 (6 bases). This CDR3 contains 12 residues. In germline, CDR1 is GTSNPN, CDR2 SVGIG (reference sequence). Trimming left V 3 bases short and J 12 bases short, with 18 bases between. CDR3 DNA: TGTGCCTGGAGGGGACTTTTAGGTAATCTGTACTTC. It yields the protein CAWRGLLGNLYF.

V usage is TRBV5-4 and J usage is TRBJ1-4; the match to TRBD1 covers 9 bases. The germline gives CDR1 SGHNT, CDR2 YYREEE (reference sequence). The CDR3 is 14 residues long. The V gene end was trimmed by 2 bases and the J gene end by 6 bases; junction bases not matched to a gene: 2. The CDR3 sequence is CASSLDRGDEKLFF. As DNA, the CDR3 is TGTGCCAGCAGCTTAGACAGGGGGGATGAAAAACTGTTTTTT.

This clone was recorded a few times. The V call is TRBV5-4, the J call TRBJ1-1; TRBD1 is a possible D gene (5 bases). The CDR3 sequence is 15 residues long. The ends were cut back, 4 bases at V and 7 bases at J, with 20 bases in the middle. CDR1 SGHNT and CDR2 YYREEE come from the germline V gene (reference sequence). The CDR3: CASSRTGGGGIEAFF. The CDR3 DNA reads as TGTGCCAGCAGCCGAACCGGTGGGGGAGGGATTGAAGCTTTCTTT.

This chain uses TRBV6-5 with TRBJ2-7, with D perhaps matching TRBD1 (5 bases). With 5 bases removed from V and 1 base from J, the gap between germline ends came to 12 bases. Germline V CDR1 and CDR2: MNHEY, SVGAGI. There are 14 residues in the CDR3. CDR3 DNA sequence: TGTGCCAGCAGTCGGACATCGACTTCCTACGAGCAGTACTTC. Translation gives CASSRTSTSYEQYF.

The chain couples TRBV19 to TRBJ2-1; 8 bases align to TRBD1. There are 15 residues in the CDR3. Trimming at V came to 1 base and at J to 9 bases, leaving 8 bases not matched to a gene. The germline CDR1 and CDR2 sequences are LNHDA and SQIVND (reference sequence). The CDR3 region is CASSIAGTGFSEQFF. The CDR3 DNA is TGTGCCAGTAGTATAGCAGGGACAGGTTTCAGTGAGCAGTTCTTC.